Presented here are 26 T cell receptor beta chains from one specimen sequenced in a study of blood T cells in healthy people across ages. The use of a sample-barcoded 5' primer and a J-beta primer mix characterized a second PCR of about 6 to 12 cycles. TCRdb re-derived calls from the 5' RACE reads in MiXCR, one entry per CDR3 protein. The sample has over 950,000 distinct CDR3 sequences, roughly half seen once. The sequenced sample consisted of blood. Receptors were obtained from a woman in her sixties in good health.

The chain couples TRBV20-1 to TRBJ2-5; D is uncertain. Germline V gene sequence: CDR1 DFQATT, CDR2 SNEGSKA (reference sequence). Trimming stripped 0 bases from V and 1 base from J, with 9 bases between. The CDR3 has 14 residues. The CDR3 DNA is TGCAGTGCTAGAGAAGGGTACACCCAAGAGACCCAGTACTTC. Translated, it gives CSAREGYTQETQYF.

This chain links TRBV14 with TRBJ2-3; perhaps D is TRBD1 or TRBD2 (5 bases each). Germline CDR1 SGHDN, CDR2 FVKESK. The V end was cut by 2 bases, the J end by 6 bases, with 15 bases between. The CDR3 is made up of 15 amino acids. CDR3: CASSQNMGPGDTQYF. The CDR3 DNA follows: TGTGCCAGCAGCCAAAATATGGGACCAGGCGATACGCAGTATTTT.

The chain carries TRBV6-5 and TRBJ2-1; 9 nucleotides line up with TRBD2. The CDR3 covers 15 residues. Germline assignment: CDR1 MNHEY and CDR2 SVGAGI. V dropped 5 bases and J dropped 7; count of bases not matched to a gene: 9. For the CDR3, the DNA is TGTGCCAGCAGTACCCTGGGACTAGCCGGAAATGAGCAGTTCTTC. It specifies CASSTLGLAGNEQFF.

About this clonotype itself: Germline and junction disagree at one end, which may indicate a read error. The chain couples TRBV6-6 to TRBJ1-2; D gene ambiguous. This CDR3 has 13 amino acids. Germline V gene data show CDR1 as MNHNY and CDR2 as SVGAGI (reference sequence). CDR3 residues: CAGSYQPTSGYTF. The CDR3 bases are TGTGCCGGCAGTTACCAGCCGACTAGTGGCTACACCTTC.

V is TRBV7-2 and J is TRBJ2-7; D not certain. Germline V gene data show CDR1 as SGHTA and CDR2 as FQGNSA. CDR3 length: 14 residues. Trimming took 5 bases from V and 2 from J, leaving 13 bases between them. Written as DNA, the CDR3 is TGTGCCAGCAGCGTAAGGGCGTTAACCTACGAGCAGTACTTC. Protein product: CASSVRALTYEQYF.

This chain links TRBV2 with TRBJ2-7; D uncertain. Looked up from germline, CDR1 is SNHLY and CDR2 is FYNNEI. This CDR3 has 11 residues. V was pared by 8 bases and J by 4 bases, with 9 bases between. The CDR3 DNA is TGTGCCAGCGGTAGGGTTTACGAGCAGTACTTC. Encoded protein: CASGRVYEQYF. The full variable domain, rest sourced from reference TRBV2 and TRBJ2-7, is EPEVTQTPSHQVTQMGQEVILRCVPISNHLYFYWYRQILGQKVEFLVSFYNNEISEKSEIFDDQFSVERPDGSNFTLKIRSTKLEDSAMYFCASGRVYEQYFGPGTRLTVT.

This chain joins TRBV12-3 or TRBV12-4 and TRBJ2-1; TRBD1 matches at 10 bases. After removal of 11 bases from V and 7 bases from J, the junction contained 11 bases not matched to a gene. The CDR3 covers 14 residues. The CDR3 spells CASLSDRGWNEQFF. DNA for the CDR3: TGTGCCTCGCTCTCGGACAGGGGGTGGAATGAGCAGTTCTTC.

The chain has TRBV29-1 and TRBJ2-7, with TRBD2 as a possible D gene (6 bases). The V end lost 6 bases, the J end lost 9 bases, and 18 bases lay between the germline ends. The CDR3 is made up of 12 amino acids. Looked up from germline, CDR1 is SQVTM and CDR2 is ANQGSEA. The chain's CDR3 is CSVGSGMGGQYF. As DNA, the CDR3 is TGCAGCGTCGGGTCCGGGATGGGGGGGCAGTACTTC.

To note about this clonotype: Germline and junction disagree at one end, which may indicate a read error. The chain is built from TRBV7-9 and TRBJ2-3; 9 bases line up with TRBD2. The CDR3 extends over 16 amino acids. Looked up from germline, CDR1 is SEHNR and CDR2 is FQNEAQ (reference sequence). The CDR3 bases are TGTGCCTGCAGCTTAGAGGTAGCGGGAGCCACAGATACGCAGTATTTT. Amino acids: CACSLEVAGATDTQYF.

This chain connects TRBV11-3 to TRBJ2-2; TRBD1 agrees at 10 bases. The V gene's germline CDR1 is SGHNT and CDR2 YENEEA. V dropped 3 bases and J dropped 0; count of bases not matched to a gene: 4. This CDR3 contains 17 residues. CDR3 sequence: CASSLFGQGANTGELFF. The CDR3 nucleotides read TGTGCCAGCAGCTTGTTTGGACAGGGGGCGAACACCGGGGAGCTGTTTTTT. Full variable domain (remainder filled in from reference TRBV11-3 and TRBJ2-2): EAGVVQSPRYKIIEKKQPVAFWCNPISGHNTLYWYLQNLGQGPELLIRYENEEAVDDSQLPKDRFSAERLKGVDSTLKIQPAELGDSAVYLCASSLFGQGANTGELFFGEGSRLTVL.

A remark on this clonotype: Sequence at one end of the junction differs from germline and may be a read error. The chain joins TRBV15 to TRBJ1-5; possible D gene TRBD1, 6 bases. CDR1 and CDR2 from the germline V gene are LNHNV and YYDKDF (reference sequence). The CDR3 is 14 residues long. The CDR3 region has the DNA TGTGCCACCAGCATACAGGGATTCAATCGGCCCCAGCATTTT. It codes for CATSIQGFNRPQHF.

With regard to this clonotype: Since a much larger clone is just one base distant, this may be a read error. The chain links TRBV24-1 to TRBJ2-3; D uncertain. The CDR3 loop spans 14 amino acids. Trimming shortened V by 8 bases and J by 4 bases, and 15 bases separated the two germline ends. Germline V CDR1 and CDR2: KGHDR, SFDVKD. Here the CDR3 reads CATNGAFEADTQYF. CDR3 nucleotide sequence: TGTGCCACCAACGGCGCCTTCGAAGCAGATACGCAGTATTTT.

The CDR3: CASRHDRVVGTGELFF. Written as DNA, the CDR3 is TGTGCCAGCAGACACGACAGGGTCGTAGGCACCGGGGAGCTGTTTTTT. The V gene is TRBV12-3 or TRBV12-4, the J gene TRBJ2-2, with TRBD1 identical over 7 bases. After removal of 6 bases from V and 4 bases from J, the junction contained 11 bases not matched to a gene. This CDR3 is built from 16 residues.

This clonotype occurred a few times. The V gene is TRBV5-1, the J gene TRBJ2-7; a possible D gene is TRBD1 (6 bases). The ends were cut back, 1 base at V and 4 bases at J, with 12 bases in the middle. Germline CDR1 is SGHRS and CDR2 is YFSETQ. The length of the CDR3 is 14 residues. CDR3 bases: TGCGCCAGCAGCTTGTTGACAGGACCTTACGAGCAGTACTTC. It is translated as CASSLLTGPYEQYF.

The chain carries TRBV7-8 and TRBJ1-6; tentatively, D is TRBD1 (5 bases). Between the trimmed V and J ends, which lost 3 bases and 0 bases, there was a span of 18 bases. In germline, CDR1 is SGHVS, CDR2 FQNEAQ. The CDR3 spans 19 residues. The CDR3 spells CASSFFRGGVVSYNSPLHF. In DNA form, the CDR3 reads TGTGCCAGCAGCTTTTTTCGGGGAGGGGTTGTCTCCTATAATTCACCCCTCCACTTT. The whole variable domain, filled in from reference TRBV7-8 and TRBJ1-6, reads GAGVSQSPRYKVAKRGQDVALRCDPISGHVSLFWYQQALGQGPEFLTYFQNEAQLDKSGLPSDRFFAERPEGSVSTLKIQRTQQEDSAVYLCASSFFRGGVVSYNSPLHFGNGTRLTVT.

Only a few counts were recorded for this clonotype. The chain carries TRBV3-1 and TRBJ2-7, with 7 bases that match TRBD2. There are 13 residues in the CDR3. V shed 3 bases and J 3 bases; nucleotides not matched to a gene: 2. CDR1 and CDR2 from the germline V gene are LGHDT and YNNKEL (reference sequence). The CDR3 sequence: CASSQASGYEQYF. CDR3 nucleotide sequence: TGTGCCAGCAGCCAGGCTAGCGGCTACGAGCAGTACTTC.

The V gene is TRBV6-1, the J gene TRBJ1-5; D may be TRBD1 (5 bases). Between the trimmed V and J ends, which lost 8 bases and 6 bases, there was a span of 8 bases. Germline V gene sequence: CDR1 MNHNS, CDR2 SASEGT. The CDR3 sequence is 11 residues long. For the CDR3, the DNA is TGTGCCAGCGGGGGGATTCAGCCCCAGCATTTT. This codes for CASGGIQPQHF.

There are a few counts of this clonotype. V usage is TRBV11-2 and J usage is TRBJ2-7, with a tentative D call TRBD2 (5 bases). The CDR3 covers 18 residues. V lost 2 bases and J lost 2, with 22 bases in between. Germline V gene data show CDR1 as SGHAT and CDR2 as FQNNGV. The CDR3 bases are TGTGCCAGCAGCTTACGTATACGGGGAGATTTAAACACCTACGAGCAGTACTTC. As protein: CASSLRIRGDLNTYEQYF.

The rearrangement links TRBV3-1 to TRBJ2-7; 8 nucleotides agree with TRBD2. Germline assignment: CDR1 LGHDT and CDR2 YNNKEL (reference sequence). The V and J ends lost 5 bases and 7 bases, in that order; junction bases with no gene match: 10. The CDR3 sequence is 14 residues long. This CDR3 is CASSYSGRPWEQYF. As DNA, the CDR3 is TGTGCCAGCAGCTACAGCGGGAGACCTTGGGAGCAGTACTTC.

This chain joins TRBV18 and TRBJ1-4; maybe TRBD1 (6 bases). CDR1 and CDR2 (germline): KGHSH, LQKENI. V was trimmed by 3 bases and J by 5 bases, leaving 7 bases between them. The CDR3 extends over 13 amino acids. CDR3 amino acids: CASSPGGNEKLFF. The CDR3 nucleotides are TGTGCCAGCTCACCGGGGGGCAATGAAAAACTGTTTTTT.

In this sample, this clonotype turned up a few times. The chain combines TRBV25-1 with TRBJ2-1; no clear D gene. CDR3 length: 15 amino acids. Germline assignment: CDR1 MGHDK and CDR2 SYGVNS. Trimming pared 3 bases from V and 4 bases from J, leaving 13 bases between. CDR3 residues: CASSERISPYNEQFF. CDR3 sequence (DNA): TGTGCCAGCAGTGAGAGGATTTCCCCGTACAATGAGCAGTTCTTC.

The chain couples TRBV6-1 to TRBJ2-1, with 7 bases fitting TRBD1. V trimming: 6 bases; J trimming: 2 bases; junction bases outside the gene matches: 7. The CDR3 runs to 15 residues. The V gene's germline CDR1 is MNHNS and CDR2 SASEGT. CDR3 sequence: CASRSLTGPYNEQFF. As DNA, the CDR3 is TGTGCCAGCAGATCTTTGACAGGGCCCTACAATGAGCAGTTCTTC.

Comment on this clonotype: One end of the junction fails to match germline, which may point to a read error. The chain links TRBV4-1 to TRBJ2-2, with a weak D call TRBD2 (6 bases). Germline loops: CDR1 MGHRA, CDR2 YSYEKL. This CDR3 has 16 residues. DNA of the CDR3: TGCGCCAGCAGCCTAGGGAGGCCTGAGAACACCAGGGAGCTGTTTTTT. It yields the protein CASSLGRPENTRELFF.

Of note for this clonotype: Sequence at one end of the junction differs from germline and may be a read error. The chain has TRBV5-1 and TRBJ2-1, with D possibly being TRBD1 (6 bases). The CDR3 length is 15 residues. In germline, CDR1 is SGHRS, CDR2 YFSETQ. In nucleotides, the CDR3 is TGCGCCAGTAGCTTGGCCGCAGGGGTGAGGAATGAGCAGATCTTC. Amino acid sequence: CASSLAAGVRNEQIF.

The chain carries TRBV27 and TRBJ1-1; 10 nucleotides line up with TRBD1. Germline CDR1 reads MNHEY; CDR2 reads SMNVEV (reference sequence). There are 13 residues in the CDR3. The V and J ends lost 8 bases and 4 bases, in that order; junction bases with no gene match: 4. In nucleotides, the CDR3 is TGTGCCAGCGGGGACAGGGGTTCCACTGAAGCTTTCTTT. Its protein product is CASGDRGSTEAFF.

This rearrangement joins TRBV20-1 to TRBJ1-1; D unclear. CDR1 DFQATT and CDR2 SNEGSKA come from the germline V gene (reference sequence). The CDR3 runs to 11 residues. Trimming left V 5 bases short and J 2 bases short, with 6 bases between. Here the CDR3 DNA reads TGCAGTGCTGACAAAAACACTGAAGCTTTCTTT. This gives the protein CSADKNTEAFF.